The rows below give T cell receptor beta chains drawn from one sample of a study of PD-L1 blockade in urothelial cancer. TCRdb's copy holds only in-frame clones and misses some; the assay was immunoSEQ multiplex PCR. The sample lists roughly 63,000 clones; 81% were seen once. The sequencing used PBMCs, collected around atezolizumab (anti-PD-L1) treatment. These TCRs come from a man in his 70s with urothelial cancer. The CDR3 runs from the conserved cysteine through the conserved F or W. The order of the fields is J gene, V gene, CDR3 protein.

TRBJ2-2	TRBV12-5	CASGLRTNTGELFF
TRBJ2-1	TRBV10-1	CASSEGGAAEQFF
TRBJ1-5	TRBV4-2	CASSQDENPSMAQHF
TRBJ1-1	TRBV19	CASATTSRVTEAFF
TRBJ1-5	TRBV7-2	CASSTDRGYQPQHF
TRBJ1-1	TRBV5-1	CASSLEGLGGEEAFF
TRBJ1-2	TRBV6-6	CASSDGEAYGYTF
TRBJ2-6	TRBV5-7	CASSFLNRGCSSGANVLTF
TRBJ1-3	TRBV5-6	CASSLTSSGNTIYF
TRBJ2-2	TRBV28	CASSQRSLTGELFF
TRBJ2-3	TRBV11-3	CASSFAGGDTQYF
TRBJ2-5	TRBV11-2	CASSSRSGGSGETQYF
TRBJ2-7	TRBV28	CASSPPVGGSYEQYF
TRBJ2-7	TRBV15	CATSPGQGEKTYEQYF
TRBJ2-7	TRBV12-5	CASGLVLGGGVVREQYF
TRBJ2-5	TRBV12-5	CASGLAGGYQETQYF
TRBJ2-2	TRBV19	CASGGTGGELFF
TRBJ2-1	TRBV5-1	CASSLAEGGEQFF
TRBJ1-4	TRBV6-1	CASGRGNEKLFF
-	TRBV5-1	CASSSAKTGGAYEQYF
TRBJ1-5	TRBV19	CASSIDQGQGGQPQHF
TRBJ2-1	TRBV6-4	CASSEAPGPNEQFF